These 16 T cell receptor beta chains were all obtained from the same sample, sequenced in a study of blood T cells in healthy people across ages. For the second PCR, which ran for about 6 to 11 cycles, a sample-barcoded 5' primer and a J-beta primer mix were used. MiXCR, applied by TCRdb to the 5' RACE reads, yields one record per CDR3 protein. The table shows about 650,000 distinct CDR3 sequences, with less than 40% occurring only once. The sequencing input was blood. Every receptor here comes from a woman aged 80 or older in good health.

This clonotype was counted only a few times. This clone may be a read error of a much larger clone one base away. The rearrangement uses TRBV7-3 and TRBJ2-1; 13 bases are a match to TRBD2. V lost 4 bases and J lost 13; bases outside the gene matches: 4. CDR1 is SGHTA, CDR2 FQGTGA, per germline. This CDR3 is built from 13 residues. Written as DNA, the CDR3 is TGTGCCAGCAGCTCCGGGACTAGCGGGAACCAGTTCTTC. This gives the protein CASSSGTSGNQFF.

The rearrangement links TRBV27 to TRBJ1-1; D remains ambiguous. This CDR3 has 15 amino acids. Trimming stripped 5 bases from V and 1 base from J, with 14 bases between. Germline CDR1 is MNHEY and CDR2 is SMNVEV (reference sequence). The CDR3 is CASSPSGGTNTEAFF. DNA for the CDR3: TGTGCCAGCAGTCCCTCAGGAGGCACGAACACTGAAGCTTTCTTT.

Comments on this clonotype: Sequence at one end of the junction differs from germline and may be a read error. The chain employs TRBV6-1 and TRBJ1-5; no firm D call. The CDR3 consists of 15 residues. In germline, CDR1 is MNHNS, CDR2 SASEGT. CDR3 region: CASSGGRISNQLQHF. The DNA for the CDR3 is TGTGCCAGCAGTGGGGGAAGAATTAGCAATCAGCTCCAGCATTTT.

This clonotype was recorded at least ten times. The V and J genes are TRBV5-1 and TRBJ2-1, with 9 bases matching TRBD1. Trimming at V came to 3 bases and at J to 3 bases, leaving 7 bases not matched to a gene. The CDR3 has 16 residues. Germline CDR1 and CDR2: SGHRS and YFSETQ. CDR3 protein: CASSSPGQGIYNEQFF. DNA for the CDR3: TGCGCCAGCAGCTCCCCGGGACAGGGAATCTACAATGAGCAGTTCTTC.

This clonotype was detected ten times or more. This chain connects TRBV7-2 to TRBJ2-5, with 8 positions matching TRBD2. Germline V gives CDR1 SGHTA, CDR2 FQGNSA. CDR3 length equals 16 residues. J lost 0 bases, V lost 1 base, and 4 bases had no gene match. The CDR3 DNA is TGTGCCAGCAGCTTAGTAGCTAGCGGGTACCAAGAGACCCAGTACTTC. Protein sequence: CASSLVASGYQETQYF.

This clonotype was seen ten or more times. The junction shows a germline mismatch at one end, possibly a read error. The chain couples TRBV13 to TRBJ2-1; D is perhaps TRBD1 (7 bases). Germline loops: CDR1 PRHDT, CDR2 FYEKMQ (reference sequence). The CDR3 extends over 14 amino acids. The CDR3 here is CASSLGGGHNEQFF. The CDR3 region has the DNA TGTGCCAGCAGCCTAGGAGGGGGCCACAATGAGCAGTTCTTC.

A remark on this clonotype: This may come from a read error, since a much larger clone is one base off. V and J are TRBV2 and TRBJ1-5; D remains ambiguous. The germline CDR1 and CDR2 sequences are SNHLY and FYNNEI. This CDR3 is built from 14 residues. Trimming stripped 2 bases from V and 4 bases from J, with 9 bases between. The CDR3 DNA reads TGTGCCAGCAGTGAACCAAGAGGGAATCAGCCCCAGCATTTT. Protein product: CASSEPRGNQPQHF. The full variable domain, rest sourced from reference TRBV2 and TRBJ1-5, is EPEVTQTPSHQVTQMGQEVILRCVPISNHLYFYWYRQILGQKVEFLVSFYNNEISEKSEIFDDQFSVERPDGSNFTLKIRSTKLEDSAMYFCASSEPRGNQPQHFGDGTRLSIL.

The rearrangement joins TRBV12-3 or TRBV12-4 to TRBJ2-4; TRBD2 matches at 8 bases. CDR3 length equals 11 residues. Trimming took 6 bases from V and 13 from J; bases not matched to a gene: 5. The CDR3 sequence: CASRLSGEQYF. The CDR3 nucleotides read TGTGCCAGCAGACTTAGCGGGGAGCAGTACTTC.

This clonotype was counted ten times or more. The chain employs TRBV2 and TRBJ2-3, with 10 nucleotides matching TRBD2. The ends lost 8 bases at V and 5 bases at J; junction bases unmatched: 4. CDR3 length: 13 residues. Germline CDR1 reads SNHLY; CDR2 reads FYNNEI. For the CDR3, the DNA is TGTGCCAGCGTAGCGGGGGGCGGAGATACGCAGTATTTT. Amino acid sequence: CASVAGGGDTQYF.

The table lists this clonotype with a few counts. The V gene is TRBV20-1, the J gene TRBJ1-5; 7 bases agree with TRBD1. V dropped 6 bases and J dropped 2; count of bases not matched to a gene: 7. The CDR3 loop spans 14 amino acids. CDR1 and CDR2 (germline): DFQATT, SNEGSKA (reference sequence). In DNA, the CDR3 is TGCAGTGCAGAGGGACAGCTCGGCAATCAGCCCCAGCATTTT. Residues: CSAEGQLGNQPQHF.

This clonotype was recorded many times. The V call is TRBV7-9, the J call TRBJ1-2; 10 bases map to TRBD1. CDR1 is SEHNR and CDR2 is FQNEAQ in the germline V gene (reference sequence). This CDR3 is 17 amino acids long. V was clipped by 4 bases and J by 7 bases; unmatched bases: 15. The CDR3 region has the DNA TGTGCCAGCAGCTCGTATTCCGGGACAGGGGTCGACGTTGGCTACACCTTC. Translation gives CASSSYSGTGVDVGYTF. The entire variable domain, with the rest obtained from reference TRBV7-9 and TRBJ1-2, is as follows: DTGVSQNPRHKITKRGQNVTFRCDPISEHNRLYWYRQTLGQGPEFLTYFQNEAQLEKSRLLSDRFSAERPKGSFSTLEIQRTEQGDSAMYLCASSSYSGTGVDVGYTFGSGTRLTVV.

The CDR3, as DNA: TGTGCCAGCACCCGCCAGGGGAGCTCCTACAATGAGCAGTTCTTC. Translation gives CASTRQGSSYNEQFF. The chain employs TRBV12-3 or TRBV12-4 and TRBJ2-1; D is perhaps TRBD1 (6 bases). Deletions cut 7 bases from V and 0 bases from J, with 13 bases between. This CDR3 has 15 amino acids.

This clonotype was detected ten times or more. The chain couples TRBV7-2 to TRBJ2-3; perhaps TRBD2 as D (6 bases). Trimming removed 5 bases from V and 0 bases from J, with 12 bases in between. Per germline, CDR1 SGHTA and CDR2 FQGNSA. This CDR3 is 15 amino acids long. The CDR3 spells CASSPGLFSTDTQYF. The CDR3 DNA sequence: TGTGCCAGCAGCCCGGGACTGTTTAGCACAGATACGCAGTATTTT.

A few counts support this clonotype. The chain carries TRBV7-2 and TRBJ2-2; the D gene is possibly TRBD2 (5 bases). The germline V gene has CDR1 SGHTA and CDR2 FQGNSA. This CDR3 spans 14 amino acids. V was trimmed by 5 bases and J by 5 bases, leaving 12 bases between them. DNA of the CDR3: TGTGCCAGCAGCGCGCGGGCTAGAACCGGGGAGCTGTTTTTT. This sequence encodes CASSARARTGELFF.

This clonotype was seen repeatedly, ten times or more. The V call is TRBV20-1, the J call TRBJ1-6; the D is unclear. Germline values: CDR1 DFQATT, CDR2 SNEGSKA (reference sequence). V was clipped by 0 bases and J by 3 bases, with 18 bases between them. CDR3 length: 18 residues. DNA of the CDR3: TGCAGTGCTAGAGATTTTCGAAAGAGGACCCTCTATAATTCACCCCTCCACTTT. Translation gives CSARDFRKRTLYNSPLHF.

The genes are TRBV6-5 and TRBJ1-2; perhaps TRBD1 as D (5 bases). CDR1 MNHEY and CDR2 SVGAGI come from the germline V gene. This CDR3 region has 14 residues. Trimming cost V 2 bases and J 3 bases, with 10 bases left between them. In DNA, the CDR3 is TGTGCCAGCAGTTACGGGGACGGGTACTATGGCTACACCTTC. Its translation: CASSYGDGYYGYTF.